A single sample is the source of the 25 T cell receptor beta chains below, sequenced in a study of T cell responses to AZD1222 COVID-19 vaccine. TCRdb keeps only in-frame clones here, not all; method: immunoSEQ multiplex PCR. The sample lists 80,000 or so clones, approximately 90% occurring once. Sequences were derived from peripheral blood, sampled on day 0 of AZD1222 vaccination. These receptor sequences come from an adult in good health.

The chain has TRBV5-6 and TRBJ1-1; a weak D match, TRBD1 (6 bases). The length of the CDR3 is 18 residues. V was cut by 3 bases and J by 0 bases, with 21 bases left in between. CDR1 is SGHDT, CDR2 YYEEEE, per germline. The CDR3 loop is CASSWDGGAGLVNTEAFF. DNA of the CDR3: TGTGCCAGCAGCTGGGACGGGGGCGCCGGTTTGGTGAACACTGAAGCTTTCTTT. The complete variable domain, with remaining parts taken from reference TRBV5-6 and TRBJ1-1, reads DAGVTQSPTHLIKTRGQQVTLRCSPKSGHDTVSWYQQALGQGPQFIFQYYEEEERQRGNFPDRFSGHQFPNYSSELNVNALLLGDSALYLCASSWDGGAGLVNTEAFFGQGTRLTVV.

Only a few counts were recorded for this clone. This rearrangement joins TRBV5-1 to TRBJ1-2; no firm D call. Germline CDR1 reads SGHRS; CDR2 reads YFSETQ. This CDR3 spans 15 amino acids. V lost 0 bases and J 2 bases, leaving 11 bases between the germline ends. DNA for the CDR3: TGCGCCAGCAGCTTGGACCCGGGTTCGAACTATGGCTACACCTTC. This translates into CASSLDPGSNYGYTF.

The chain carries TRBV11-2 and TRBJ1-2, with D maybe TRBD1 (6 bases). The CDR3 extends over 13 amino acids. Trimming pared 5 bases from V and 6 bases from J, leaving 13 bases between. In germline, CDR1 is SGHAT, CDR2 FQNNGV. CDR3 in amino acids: CASSLARGNGYTF. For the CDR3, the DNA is TGTGCCAGCAGCCTGGCTAGGGGGAATGGCTACACCTTC.

CDR3: CASSQEGGAHTEAFF. The CDR3 DNA reads as TGCGCCAGCAGCCAAGAAGGCGGGGCCCACACTGAAGCTTTCTTT. V gene TRBV4-1 combines with J gene TRBJ1-1; D is perhaps TRBD1 (5 bases). The length of the CDR3 is 15 residues. Germline CDR1 is MGHRA and CDR2 is YSYEKL. V was pared by 0 bases and J by 3 bases, with 11 bases between.

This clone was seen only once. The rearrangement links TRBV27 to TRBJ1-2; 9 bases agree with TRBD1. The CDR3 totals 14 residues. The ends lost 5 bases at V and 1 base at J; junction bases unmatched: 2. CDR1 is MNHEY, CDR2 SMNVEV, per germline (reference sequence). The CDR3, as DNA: TGTGCCAGCAGTCCGGGACAGGGTAACTATGGCTACACCTTC. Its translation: CASSPGQGNYGYTF.

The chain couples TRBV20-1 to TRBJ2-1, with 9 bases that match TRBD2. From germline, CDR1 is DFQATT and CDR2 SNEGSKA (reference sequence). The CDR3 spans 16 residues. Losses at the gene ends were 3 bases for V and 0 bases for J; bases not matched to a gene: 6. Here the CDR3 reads CSASPAGGVSYNEQFF. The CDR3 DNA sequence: TGCAGTGCTAGTCCCGCGGGGGGGGTCTCCTACAATGAGCAGTTCTTC.

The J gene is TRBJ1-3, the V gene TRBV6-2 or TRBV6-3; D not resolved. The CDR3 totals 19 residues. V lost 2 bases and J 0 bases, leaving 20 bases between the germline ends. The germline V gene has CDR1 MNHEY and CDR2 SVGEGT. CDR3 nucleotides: TGTGCCAGCAGTTACCCGCGTGGCAGCGTTCGGATCTCTGGAAACACCATATATTTT. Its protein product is CASSYPRGSVRISGNTIYF.

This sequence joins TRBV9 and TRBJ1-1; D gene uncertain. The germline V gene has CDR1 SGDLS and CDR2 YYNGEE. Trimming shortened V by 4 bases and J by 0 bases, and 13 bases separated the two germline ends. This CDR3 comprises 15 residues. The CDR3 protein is CASSPPSRMNTEAFF. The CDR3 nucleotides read TGTGCCAGCAGCCCCCCCAGTCGTATGAACACTGAAGCTTTCTTT. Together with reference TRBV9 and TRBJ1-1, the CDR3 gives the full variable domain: DSGVTQTPKHLITATGQRVTLRCSPRSGDLSVYWYQQSLDQGLQFLIQYYNGEERAKGNILERFSAQQFPDLHSELNLSSLELGDSALYFCASSPPSRMNTEAFFGQGTRLTVV.

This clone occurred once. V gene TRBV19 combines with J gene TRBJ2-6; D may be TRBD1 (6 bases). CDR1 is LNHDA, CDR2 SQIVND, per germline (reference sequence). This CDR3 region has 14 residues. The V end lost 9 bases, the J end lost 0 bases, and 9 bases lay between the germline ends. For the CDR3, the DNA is TGTGCCAGCCGACAGGACTCTGGGGCCAACGTCCTGACTTTC. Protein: CASRQDSGANVLTF. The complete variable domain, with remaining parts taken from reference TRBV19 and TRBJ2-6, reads DGGITQSPKYLFRKEGQNVTLSCEQNLNHDAMYWYRQDPGQGLRLIYYSQIVNDFQKGDIAEGYSVSREKKESFPLTVTSAQKNPTAFYLCASRQDSGANVLTFGAGSRLTVL.

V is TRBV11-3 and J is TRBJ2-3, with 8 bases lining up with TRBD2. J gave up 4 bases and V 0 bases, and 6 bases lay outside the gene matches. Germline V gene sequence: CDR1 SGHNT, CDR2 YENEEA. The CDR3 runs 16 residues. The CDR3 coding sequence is TGTGCCAGCAGCTTAGATGGAGCGGGGGAAGCAGATACGCAGTATTTT. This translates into CASSLDGAGEADTQYF. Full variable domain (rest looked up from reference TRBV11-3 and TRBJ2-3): EAGVVQSPRYKIIEKKQPVAFWCNPISGHNTLYWYLQNLGQGPELLIRYENEEAVDDSQLPKDRFSAERLKGVDSTLKIQPAELGDSAVYLCASSLDGAGEADTQYFGPGTRLTVL.

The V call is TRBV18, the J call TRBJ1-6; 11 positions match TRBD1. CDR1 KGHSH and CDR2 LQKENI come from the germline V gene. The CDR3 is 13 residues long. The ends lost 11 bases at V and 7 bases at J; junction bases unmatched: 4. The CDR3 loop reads CAGGQGANSPLHF. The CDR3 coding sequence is TGTGCCGGCGGACAGGGGGCAAATTCACCCCTCCACTTT.

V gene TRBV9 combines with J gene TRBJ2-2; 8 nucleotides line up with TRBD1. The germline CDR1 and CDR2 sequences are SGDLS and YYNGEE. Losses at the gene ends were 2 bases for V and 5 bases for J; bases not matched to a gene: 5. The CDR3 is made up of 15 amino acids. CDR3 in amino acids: CASSVGTGGTGELFF. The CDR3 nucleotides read TGTGCCAGCAGCGTCGGCACAGGGGGAACCGGGGAGCTGTTTTTT.

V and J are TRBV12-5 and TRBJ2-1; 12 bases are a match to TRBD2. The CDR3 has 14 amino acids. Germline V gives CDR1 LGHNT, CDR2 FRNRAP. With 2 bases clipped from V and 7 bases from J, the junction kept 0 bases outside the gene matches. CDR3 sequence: CASGLTSGGNEQFF. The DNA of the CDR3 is TGTGCTAGTGGTTTGACTAGCGGGGGGAATGAGCAGTTCTTC.

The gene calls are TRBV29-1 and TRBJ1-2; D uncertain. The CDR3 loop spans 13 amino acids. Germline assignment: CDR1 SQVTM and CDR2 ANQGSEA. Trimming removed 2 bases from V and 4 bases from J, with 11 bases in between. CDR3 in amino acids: CSVEPAHSYGYTF. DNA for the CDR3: TGCAGCGTTGAACCCGCCCACTCCTATGGCTACACCTTC.

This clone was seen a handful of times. The CDR3 DNA reads as TGTGCCAGCAGTGAAATAGTGCAGGGACGGTCACCCCTCCACTTT. This encodes CASSEIVQGRSPLHF. The chain links TRBV6-1 to TRBJ1-6; D may be TRBD1 (5 bases). CDR3 length equals 15 residues. Per the germline V gene, CDR1 is MNHNS and CDR2 is SASEGT. V was clipped by 2 bases and J by 10 bases, with 15 bases between them.

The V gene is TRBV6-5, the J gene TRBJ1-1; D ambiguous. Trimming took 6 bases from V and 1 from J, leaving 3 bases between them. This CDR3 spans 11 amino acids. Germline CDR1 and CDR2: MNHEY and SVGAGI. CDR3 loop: CASRENTEAFF. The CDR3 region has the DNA TGTGCCAGCAGGGAGAACACTGAAGCTTTCTTT.

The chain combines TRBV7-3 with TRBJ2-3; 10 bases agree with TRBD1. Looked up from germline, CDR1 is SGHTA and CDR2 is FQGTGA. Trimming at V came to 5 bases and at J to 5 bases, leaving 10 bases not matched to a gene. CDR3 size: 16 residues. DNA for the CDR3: TGTGCCAGCAGCCCCGGGACAGGGGATATTTTAGATACGCAGTATTTT. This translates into CASSPGTGDILDTQYF.

The CDR3 DNA is TGTGCCAGTAGGAACCGGGACAGGGGGTCCGAGCAGTACTTC. The encoded protein is CASRNRDRGSEQYF. The chain has TRBV19 and TRBJ2-7, with 11 nucleotides matching TRBD1. The CDR3 sequence is 14 residues long. Germline CDR1 LNHDA, CDR2 SQIVND (reference sequence). Losses at the gene ends were 6 bases for V and 6 bases for J; bases not matched to a gene: 7. Looking up the rest from reference TRBV19 and TRBJ2-7 gives the full variable domain: DGGITQSPKYLFRKEGQNVTLSCEQNLNHDAMYWYRQDPGQGLRLIYYSQIVNDFQKGDIAEGYSVSREKKESFPLTVTSAQKNPTAFYLCASRNRDRGSEQYFGPGTRLTVT.

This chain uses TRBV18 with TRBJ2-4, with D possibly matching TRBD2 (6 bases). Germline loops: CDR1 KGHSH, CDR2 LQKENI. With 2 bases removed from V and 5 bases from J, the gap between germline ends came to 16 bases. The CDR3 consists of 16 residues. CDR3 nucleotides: TGTGCCAGCTCACCAACGGGGCGGGGTAGAGAAAACATTCAGTACTTC. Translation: CASSPTGRGRENIQYF.

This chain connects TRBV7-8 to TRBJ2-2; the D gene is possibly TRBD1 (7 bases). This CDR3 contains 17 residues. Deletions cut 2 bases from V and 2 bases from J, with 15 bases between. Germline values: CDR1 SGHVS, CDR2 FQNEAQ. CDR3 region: CASSLFGGQTNTGELFF. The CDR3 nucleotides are TGTGCCAGCAGCTTATTCGGGGGACAGACCAACACCGGGGAGCTGTTTTTT.

CDR3 sequence reads: CASSLLASRWSGEKLFF. CDR3 sequence (DNA): TGTGCCAGCAGCCTCCTTGCCTCTCGCTGGTCTGGTGAAAAACTGTTTTTT. This chain uses TRBV28 with TRBJ1-4; no firm D call. CDR1 and CDR2 (germline): MDHEN, SYDVKM. The CDR3 runs 17 residues. V was pared by 6 bases and J by 7 bases, with 24 bases between.

The DNA of the CDR3 is TGTGCCAGCTCACCGGACAGGGGATCTGGCTACACCTTC. Amino acid sequence: CASSPDRGSGYTF. J is TRBJ1-2 and V is TRBV18; 9 positions match TRBD1. The CDR3 length is 13 residues. The germline V gene has CDR1 KGHSH and CDR2 LQKENI. The junction had 3 bases not matched to a gene; V was cut back by 3 bases and J by 7 bases.

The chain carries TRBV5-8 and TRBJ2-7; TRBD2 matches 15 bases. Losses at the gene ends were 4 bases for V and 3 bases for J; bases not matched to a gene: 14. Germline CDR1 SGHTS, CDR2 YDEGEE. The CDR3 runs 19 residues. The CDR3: CASSHFTGLAGGPYYEQYF. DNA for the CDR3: TGTGCCAGCAGCCATTTTACTGGACTAGCGGGGGGGCCTTACTACGAGCAGTACTTC.

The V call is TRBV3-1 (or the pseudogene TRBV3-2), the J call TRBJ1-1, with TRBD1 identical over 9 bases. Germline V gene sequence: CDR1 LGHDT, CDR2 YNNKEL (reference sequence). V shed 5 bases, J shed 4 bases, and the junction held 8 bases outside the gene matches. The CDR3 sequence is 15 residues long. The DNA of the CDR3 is TGTGCCAGCAGCGTACAGGGGGCCGTGGGCACTGAAGCTTTCTTT. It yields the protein CASSVQGAVGTEAFF.

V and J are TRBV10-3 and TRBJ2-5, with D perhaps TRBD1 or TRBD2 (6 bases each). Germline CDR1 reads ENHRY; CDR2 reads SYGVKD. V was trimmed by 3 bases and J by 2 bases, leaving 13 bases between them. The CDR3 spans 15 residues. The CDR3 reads CAISDYGGPQETQYF. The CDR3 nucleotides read TGTGCCATCAGTGATTACGGGGGCCCGCAAGAGACCCAGTACTTC.